The 19 T cell receptor beta chains listed next were all sequenced from one sample in a study of Tregs in tolerant kidney transplant recipients. The data were produced by immunoSEQ multiplex PCR, yet TCRdb's version contains in-frame clones alone and is incomplete. The profile shows tens of thousands of clones, roughly 93% of them singletons. Mixed chimerism was transient after nonmyeloablative marrow transplants from related graft donors. Material: CD4+ T cells from blood (PBMCs), obtained 12 months after the transplant. The receptors derive from a human patient who received a combined kidney and bone marrow transplant. Some T cells may trace back to the graft donor.

This clone appeared once. The chain links TRBV5-1 to TRBJ1-4, with TRBD1 matching 7 bases. This CDR3 spans 16 amino acids. The trim removed 4 bases at V and 5 bases at J, leaving 11 bases unmatched. Looked up from germline, CDR1 is SGHRS and CDR2 is YFSETQ. CDR3 DNA sequence: TGCGCCAGCAGCCCAGCTAGGGACAGTCAGAATGAAAAACTGTTTTTT. Translated: CASSPARDSQNEKLFF.

J is TRBJ1-3 and V is TRBV28, with D uncertain. CDR1 MDHEN and CDR2 SYDVKM come from the germline V gene. CDR3 size: 13 residues. Trimming left V 6 bases short and J 1 base short, with 7 bases between. CDR3 DNA: TGTGCCAGCAGCCTACGATCTGGAAACACCATATATTTT. It codes for CASSLRSGNTIYF.

CDR3 loop: CASSVEPRGEQFF. The CDR3 DNA reads TGTGCCAGCAGCGTAGAGCCCCGGGGAGAGCAGTTCTTC. The chain has TRBV9 and TRBJ2-1; possible D gene TRBD2, 5 bases. Germline assignment: CDR1 SGDLS and CDR2 YYNGEE. V shed 0 bases and J shed 10 bases, with 11 bases lying between them. This CDR3 is built from 13 residues.

Of note for this clone: This sample also contains other DNA sequences that code for the same CDR3. The chain links TRBV9 to TRBJ2-1, with D possibly TRBD2 on 6 matching bases. The CDR3 extends over 16 amino acids. Per the germline V gene, CDR1 is SGDLS and CDR2 is YYNGEE. The germline V and J ends were trimmed by 0 bases and 4 bases, with 14 bases remaining between them. Here the CDR3 reads CASSVGGRGSYNEQFF. CDR3 DNA sequence: TGTGCCAGCAGCGTAGGGGGACGGGGGTCTTACAATGAGCAGTTCTTC.

The chain combines TRBV5-1 with TRBJ2-7, with TRBD2 identical over 11 bases. Germline V lookup: CDR1 SGHRS, CDR2 YFSETQ. The CDR3 totals 17 residues. Trimming cost V 0 bases and J 4 bases; bases outside gene matches: 9. The CDR3 reads CASSLALGLAGGYEQYF. The CDR3 DNA follows: TGCGCCAGCAGCTTGGCCTTGGGGCTAGCGGGAGGTTACGAGCAGTACTTC.

V is TRBV19 and J is TRBJ2-7; TRBD1 matches at 7 bases. J was trimmed by 2 bases and V by 7 bases; bases with no gene match: 5. The CDR3 covers 13 residues. From germline, CDR1 is LNHDA and CDR2 SQIVND (reference sequence). CDR3 loop: CASMGTATYEQYF. CDR3 coding DNA: TGTGCCAGTATGGGGACAGCAACCTACGAGCAGTACTTC.

This clone was observed a few times. The chain uses TRBV27 and TRBJ1-6; tentative D call: TRBD1 (6 bases). The germline gives CDR1 MNHEY, CDR2 SMNVEV (reference sequence). V was shortened by 2 bases and J by 0 bases, with 14 bases between the two germline ends. This CDR3 is 18 amino acids long. The DNA for the CDR3 is TGTGCCAGCAGTTTAGGGGGCAGGGCTCCCTCCTATAATTCACCCCTCCACTTT. As protein: CASSLGGRAPSYNSPLHF.

CDR3 coding DNA: TGTGCCATCAGTCGGGACAGGACCAGCTCTGGAAACACCATATATTTT. As protein: CAISRDRTSSGNTIYF. The J gene is TRBJ1-3, the V gene TRBV10-3; 8 bases are a match to TRBD1. Germline values: CDR1 ENHRY, CDR2 SYGVKD. Germline trimming cut 5 bases from V and 0 bases from J; bases unmatched to any gene: 6. The CDR3 has 16 amino acids.

The rearrangement joins TRBV9 to TRBJ2-1; TRBD2 agrees at 8 bases. CDR1 is SGDLS and CDR2 is YYNGEE in the germline V gene. The trim removed 0 bases at V and 8 bases at J, leaving 10 bases unmatched. This CDR3 has 16 residues. The CDR3 DNA reads TGTGCCAGCAGCGTAGATGCAGCGGGGGTAGCGGATGAGCAGTTCTTC. Translating it yields CASSVDAAGVADEQFF.

This clone was observed a single time. The chain links TRBV19 to TRBJ2-7, with D possibly matching TRBD1 (5 bases). The CDR3 is 14 residues long. Germline V gene sequence: CDR1 LNHDA, CDR2 SQIVND (reference sequence). Trimming removed 5 bases from V and 4 bases from J, with 15 bases in between. As DNA, the CDR3 is TGTGCCAGTAGTTGGCAGGGTAGGGTTTACGAGCAGTACTTC. Translating it yields CASSWQGRVYEQYF.

V is TRBV9 and J is TRBJ2-6; TRBD2 is a possible D gene (5 bases). Germline loops: CDR1 SGDLS, CDR2 YYNGEE. Trimming pared 3 bases from V and 0 bases from J, leaving 7 bases between. This CDR3 region has 15 residues. This chain's CDR3 is CASSARGSGANVLTF. For the CDR3, the DNA is TGTGCCAGCAGCGCCCGGGGCTCTGGGGCCAACGTCCTGACTTTC.

This clone appeared once. The chain couples TRBV11-3 to TRBJ2-3; no reliable D call. Trimming pared 1 base from V and 6 bases from J, leaving 2 bases between. The CDR3 contains 11 residues. CDR1 is SGHNT and CDR2 is YENEEA in the germline V gene. The CDR3 DNA reads TGTGCCAGCAGCTTAGCTGATACGCAGTATTTT. Its translation is CASSLADTQYF.

The rearrangement joins TRBV9 to TRBJ2-3; a possible D gene is TRBD2 (5 bases). CDR1 is SGDLS, CDR2 YYNGEE, per germline. Trimming took off 3 bases at V and 5 bases at J, with 7 bases between the two ends. This CDR3 contains 12 residues. The CDR3 DNA reads as TGTGCCAGCAGCGCAGGAGGAGATACGCAGTATTTT. Its translation is CASSAGGDTQYF. Based on the CDR3 plus reference TRBV9 and TRBJ2-3, the full variable domain is DSGVTQTPKHLITATGQRVTLRCSPRSGDLSVYWYQQSLDQGLQFLIQYYNGEERAKGNILERFSAQQFPDLHSELNLSSLELGDSALYFCASSAGGDTQYFGPGTRLTVL.

The chain is built from TRBV6-6 and TRBJ1-6; 10 bases line up with TRBD1. Trimming took 7 bases from V and 9 from J; bases not matched to a gene: 9. Germline V gives CDR1 MNHNY, CDR2 SVGAGI (reference sequence). The CDR3 has 15 residues. For the CDR3, the DNA is TGTGCCAGCACCGAAGTCCGGACAGGGGGTTCACCCCTCCACTTT. As protein: CASTEVRTGGSPLHF.

The chain links TRBV12-5 to TRBJ1-6; weak D call: TRBD1 (6 bases). The CDR3 is 17 residues long. Germline CDR1 is LGHNT and CDR2 is FRNRAP. V lost 0 bases and J lost 5, with 14 bases in between. The CDR3: CASGLVLGGANNSPLHF. CDR3 DNA: TGTGCTAGTGGTTTGGTCCTGGGGGGGGCGAATAATTCACCCCTCCACTTT.

This clone was seen only once. CDR3 sequence (DNA): TGTGCCAGCTCACGACTAACCACGGATACGCAGTATTTT. Its protein product is CASSRLTTDTQYF. This chain uses TRBV18 with TRBJ2-3, with TRBD2 as a possible D gene (5 bases). The CDR3 length is 13 residues. Trimming shortened V by 4 bases and J by 6 bases, and 11 bases separated the two germline ends. CDR1 and CDR2 (germline): KGHSH, LQKENI.

The chain is built from TRBV18 and TRBJ2-3, with TRBD1 matching 10 bases. This CDR3 region has 14 residues. CDR1 and CDR2 from the germline V gene are KGHSH and LQKENI. J lost 5 bases, V lost 6 bases, and 5 bases had no gene match. This CDR3 reads CASSAGQGKDTQYF. CDR3 nucleotides: TGTGCCAGCTCGGCGGGACAGGGGAAAGATACGCAGTATTTT.

The rearrangement links TRBV27 to TRBJ2-2, with TRBD1 matching over 8 bases. CDR3 length: 15 residues. Germline V gene data show CDR1 as MNHEY and CDR2 as SMNVEV (reference sequence). The ends lost 8 bases at V and 4 bases at J; junction bases unmatched: 9. Here the CDR3 DNA reads TGTGCCAGCCTAGTGACAGGGGTTAGCACCGGGGAGCTGTTTTTT. Protein sequence: CASLVTGVSTGELFF.

J is TRBJ2-7 and V is TRBV7-3; 8 positions agree with TRBD2. The CDR3 is 15 amino acids. The J segment lost 1 base and the V segment lost 5 bases, leaving 7 bases of the junction unmatched. From germline, CDR1 is SGHTA and CDR2 FQGTGA. The CDR3, as DNA: TGTGCCAGCAGCCCCCAAGGCGGGGGGTCCTACGAGCAGTACTTC. It encodes CASSPQGGGSYEQYF.